This T cell receptor beta chain was identified during a study of cytomegalovirus exposure and HLA in healthy donors (dated by TCRdb to the late 2010s). Looking at the study overall: An earlier analysis of several hundred of the donors reported 250 to 300 Gb of sequence data and 117 million unique TCR beta sequences from approximately 180 million T cells. Four or five DR-DQ haplotypes were handled as single units for association and clustering, since linkage in the cohort was strong. Class I and class II HLA loci were covered by the typing at four-digit resolution. Genome-wide SNP genotypes for about 55% of the 666 donors were used in a later genetic analysis, which treated that subset as a discovery cohort. Among approximately 370 genotyped donors of the cohort, an average of around 250,000 unique TCR beta nucleotide sequences was sequenced per donor, of which approximately 19% were non-productive. The T cell repertoires of under 750 subjects were profiled by immunosequencing and related to cytomegalovirus serostatus. A later analysis re-examined previously published TCR beta repertoires from more than 550 donors and added high-resolution HLA genotyping to investigate patterns of TCR occurrence. Donor age, sex, ethnicity and CMV serostatus were compiled together with the repertoire data. An early release covering more than 500 HLA-typed donors comprised approximately 300 gigabases of sequencing data and around 85 million unique TCR sequences. All discovery cohort repertoires had been generated using a single sequencing platform. The study aimed to test whether cataloging public T cell receptors could reveal signatures of past pathogen exposure. An earlier analysis of 587 of the donors used high-throughput TCR beta sequencing to judge whether each TCR beta V gene segment behaved as functional or pseudogenic. Of the approximately 400 genotyped donors, 65% to 90% fell in the genetic ancestry cluster associated with self-reported Caucasian donors. The later analysis used no new phenotypic data to find candidate immune exposures, relying instead on TCR beta sequences and their occurrence across donors. Typing coverage differed by locus: A, B, C, DRB1 and DQB1 were typed in about 629-640 donors, DQA1 in approximately 520, DPA1 in 606, and DPB1 in 400 to 480. The study combined high-throughput TCR immunosequencing, statistical association of individual TCRs with disease status, and machine learning to predict cytomegalovirus infection status. In addition to the first cohort of 666 subjects, a separate validation cohort of over 90 different subjects was used. Beyond this particular receptor, the publication reports: Strong co-occurrence of HLA alleles, especially DR and DQ, made assigning TCR associations to individual alleles difficult. In both the original and validation cohorts, the classifier was reported to diagnose cytomegalovirus status with high specificity and sensitivity. The presence/absence analyses assumed that sequencing depth was roughly uniform across donors, and that assumption may not be true. A group of highly shared sequence variants was considered likely to be a technical artifact of the sequencing pipeline. The cohort was sequenced for TCR beta chains only, and without alpha or paired-chain data the features that could be detected were limited. Because HLA typing was missing for some donors at each locus, association tests included only the typed subset. In an earlier analysis of a few hundred of the donors, most TCR beta V segments were observed in productive rearrangements about 90% or about 30% of the time, broadly matching IMGT annotations. A total of about 150 TCR beta chains were listed by the study as associated with cytomegalovirus. Most TCR sequences were observed very rarely across donors, whereas some public TCRs were present in many individuals. Some IMGT-functional V segments, including TRBV6-2 and TRBV6-3, could not be told apart with the 87-base-pair reads, so those segments were excluded. A later analysis associated about 17,000 TCR beta sequences with specific HLA alleles at a false discovery rate of 0.05. The authors suggested that the approach could potentially be extended to other disease states and immunological phenotypes. V-gene and J-gene trimming of TCR beta chains was associated with a missense DCLRE1C variant in a later genetic analysis, and the association was replicated in an independent cohort. Linkage disequilibrium might explain the correlated functional status among segregating V segments, but an unknown experimental factor could not be excluded. In a later analysis, HLA-associated TCR beta chains showed more clonal expansion and lower generation probabilities than non-associated chains that were equally common. Over 15 rarely observed V segments, including chromosome 9 orphons, were excluded from the earlier analysis of almost 600 of the donors because counts were too low. According to a later genetic analysis, donors in an Asian-associated ancestry cluster had fewer N-insertions in productive TCRs than the approximately 650-donor mean. Most CMV-associated TCR beta chains appeared to be HLA-restricted in a later analysis, and the HLA associations seemed to be driven largely by CMV exposure. A further reported finding was that TCR beta sequences accurately predicted the HLA-A and HLA-B alleles for most subjects in the first cohort. For the cohort, immune exposure information was limited to CMV serostatus. A few of the identified cytomegalovirus-associated TCR beta chains were confirmed in vitro to be specific for cytomegalovirus antigens. According to a later analysis, TCR association rates differed among HLA loci, with DRB1 alleles showing the most associated TCRs and HLA-C alleles showing the fewest. A later analysis reported that several top co-occurrence clusters appeared linked to parvovirus B19, influenza, CMV and Epstein-Barr virus.

In the germline V gene, CDR1 corresponds to SGHAT and CDR2 to FQNNGV. From the cysteine up to the phenylalanine, the CDR3 has a length of 16 residues. Just the 48-base CDR3 DNA is kept, in frame starting at base 1. Ends trimmed: V by 5 bases, J by 10 bases; bases unmatched to a gene: 15. This clone appeared a single time. There is no known antigen for this receptor. Base quality data are lacking; no much larger clone is found one base away. The cohort comprised more than 550 healthy bone marrow donors. At the time of sampling, all cohort members were nominally healthy, though unrecorded immune exposures were likely present. CMV serostatus was recorded as positive for about 300 and negative for about half of the 666 cohort members, whereas no CMV serostatus was recorded for the donor in question. A peripheral blood sample was provided by each donor, and peripheral blood mononuclear cells were used for TCR beta sequencing. The Qiagen DNeasy Blood Extraction Kit was used to extract genomic DNA from the blood cell samples.

To prepare the library, the immunoSEQ multiplex PCR assay was applied. A mixture of 60 forward primers for TCR Vbeta segments and 13 reverse primers for TCR Jbeta segments was used in the multiplex PCR. The CDR3 region of rearranged TCR beta genes was amplified from genomic DNA with a multiplex PCR assay. Amplified TCR beta libraries were sequenced as 87-base-pair reads on the Illumina HiSeq System. The published analysis was carried out like this. Across the 670 or so repertoires, a later analysis counted around 80 million unique TCR beta chains, 9 million to 14 million of which were shared by at least two donors. A nearest-neighbor algorithm error-corrected the raw reads and collapsed the reads into unique sequences, merging closely related sequences to remove PCR and sequencing errors. V, D and J gene segments were assigned by aligning CDR3 sequences to IMGT reference sequences. For a sequence to be retained, at least a six-nucleotide match to both a V gene segment and a J gene segment was required. A rearrangement was called productive if the CDR3 had no stop codons and remained in frame with V and J, and every other rearrangement was called non-productive. CDR3 was defined by IMGT convention, running from the second conserved V-encoded cysteine to the conserved J-encoded phenylalanine. Sequences without an unambiguous match to a single V gene segment were excluded from the earlier analysis of a few hundred of the donors. An earlier analysis of 450 to 650 of the donors called V segments functional above 56.7% productive rearrangements and segregating when the between-donor standard deviation exceeded 5%. A statistical classification framework was built to diagnose cytomegalovirus status from the catalog of TCR beta chain sequences. V and J gene assignment, in a later analysis, came from comparing TCR nucleotide sequences with IMGT/GENE-DB human TR gene sequences. In a later analysis, CDR3 sequences and most-parsimonious VDJ recombination scenarios were assigned using the TCRdist pipeline. A later analysis defined each TCR beta chain by its CDR3 amino acid sequence plus V-gene family, and excluded reads lacking a unique V-gene family. A later analysis removed 592 highly shared, low-generation-probability nucleotide sequences to deal with suspected cross-contamination and a sequencing artifact. In a later analysis, a clonal expansion index was calculated for each public chain from normalized within-repertoire ranks of inferred template counts. A later analysis computed generation probabilities with a VDJ recombination model fitted to out-of-frame rearrangements, and checked the results against IGoR. A later analysis scored TCR-TCR, TCR-HLA and TCR-CMV co-occurrence with hypergeometric tests, applying a repertoire-size bias correction to TCR pairs. False discovery rates were estimated in a later analysis by permuting HLA or CMV assignments 20 times. In a later analysis, co-occurring TCRs were grouped with DBSCAN, and TCRdist sequence similarity was added when clustering was performed within HLA-allele-positive subsets. For co-occurrence clustering, repertoires with fewer than 30,000 or more than 120,000 public chains were excluded, along with roughly 5 repertoires with anomalous nucleotide sharing. The table comes from immuneACCESS by way of TCRdb, which keeps in-frame sequences with V and J called. Part of the clones is missing from these tables; in studies checked, under half for an unresolved V gene and the rest for unknown reasons. V and J calls and clone size come straight from that table; D and trimming were deduced from the DNA. In all, the sample holds under 170,000 clones, and around 75% of those were seen once. 3.5% of the sample is in the top ten clones.

Sequencing was performed on PBMCs. The rearranged segments are TRBV11-2 and TRBJ2-1; TRBD1 matches 9 bases in the middle. This sequence was found in a human donor in good health. The DNA is TGTGCCAGCAGCCCTCCTGACAGGGGGGGGTGGAGGGAGCAGTTCTTC. Its coded protein is CASSPPDRGGWREQFF.